The 22 T cell receptor beta chains listed next were all sequenced from one sample in a study of blood T cells in healthy people across ages. Alongside a J-beta primer mix, a sample-barcoded 5' primer served in a second PCR lasting about 7 to 11 cycles. Each CDR3 protein gets one entry after TCRdb re-called the 5' RACE reads with MiXCR. The data contain about 800,000 distinct CDR3 sequences, more than 45% of them singletons. The sequencing input was blood. These receptors were taken from a man in his thirties or forties in good health.

CDR3 sequence (DNA): TGCAGTGCTATTCGAAGCTTCACCGGGGAGCTGTTTTTT. It is translated as CSAIRSFTGELFF. The genes are TRBV20-1 and TRBJ2-2, with D hard to call. This CDR3 comprises 13 residues. Germline loops: CDR1 DFQATT, CDR2 SNEGSKA (reference sequence). V gave up 4 bases and J gave up 4 bases, with 10 bases separating them.

The chain couples TRBV6-5 to TRBJ2-3; possible D gene TRBD2, 5 bases. Germline V lookup: CDR1 MNHEY, CDR2 SVGAGI. This CDR3 has 14 residues. V shed 6 bases and J shed 0 bases, with 10 bases lying between them. This CDR3 reads CASRVGVSTDTQYF. Written as DNA, the CDR3 is TGTGCCAGCAGGGTGGGAGTGAGCACAGATACGCAGTATTTT.

In regard to this clonotype: A read error may explain this, as a much larger clone is one base away. V usage is TRBV7-2 and J usage is TRBJ1-2; D perhaps matches TRBD1 (5 bases). Germline-derived CDR1 and CDR2 are SGHTA and FQGNSA. The CDR3 spans 15 residues. Trimming cost V 1 base and J 4 bases, with 13 bases left between them. The CDR3: CASSLGGVGTYGYTF. CDR3 bases: TGTGCCAGCAGCTTAGGGGGTGTGGGGACCTATGGCTACACCTTC.

This chain links TRBV7-9 with TRBJ2-1; 8 nucleotides match TRBD1. Per germline, CDR1 SEHNR and CDR2 FQNEAQ (reference sequence). V trimming: 8 bases; J trimming: 5 bases; junction bases outside the gene matches: 2. This CDR3 region has 12 residues. The CDR3 here is CASGQGNNEQFF. CDR3 DNA sequence: TGTGCCAGCGGACAGGGAAACAATGAGCAGTTCTTC.

The chain is built from TRBV7-9 and TRBJ2-7; possibly TRBD2 for D (6 bases). The better agreement between TRBJ2-5 and the DNA end casts doubt on the J call. The germline gives CDR1 SEHNR, CDR2 FQNEAQ (reference sequence). The CDR3 covers 16 residues. The CDR3 loop is CASSPLRAGFQETQYF. The CDR3 DNA follows: TGTGCCAGCAGCCCACTCCGGGCGGGGTTCCAAGAGACCCAGTACTTC.

This chain links TRBV13 with TRBJ1-1, with 8 bases identical to TRBD1. Germline assignment: CDR1 PRHDT and CDR2 FYEKMQ (reference sequence). The CDR3 has 12 amino acids. V trimming: 5 bases; J trimming: 10 bases; junction bases outside the gene matches: 6. The CDR3: CASSVTGVGAFF. The CDR3 DNA reads TGTGCCAGCAGCGTGACAGGGGTGGGAGCTTTCTTT.

The rearrangement uses TRBV11-1 and TRBJ2-3; a weak D match, TRBD2 (6 bases). The CDR3 is 16 amino acids. The V and J ends lost 5 bases and 1 base respectively, with 16 bases between them. CDR1 is SGHAT and CDR2 is FQDESV in the germline V gene (reference sequence). The CDR3 sequence: CASSMGPSGGTDTQYF. In nucleotides, the CDR3 is TGTGCCAGCAGCATGGGTCCATCGGGGGGCACAGATACGCAGTATTTT.

This clonotype was counted many times. The chain carries TRBV7-2 and TRBJ2-7; D possibly uses TRBD1 or TRBD2 (5 bases each). This CDR3 region has 13 residues. V was clipped by 6 bases and J by 3 bases, with 12 bases between them. Germline CDR1 and CDR2: SGHTA and FQGNSA. The CDR3, as DNA: TGTGCCAGCAGTTTGGGGGTGGGCTACGAGCAGTACTTC. It encodes CASSLGVGYEQYF.

The gene calls are TRBV20-1 and TRBJ2-7; tentatively, D is TRBD2 (5 bases). The CDR3 consists of 11 residues. From germline, CDR1 is DFQATT and CDR2 SNEGSKA (reference sequence). V lost 8 bases, J lost 7 bases, and 15 bases lay in between. The CDR3 sequence is CSTPSLGEQYF. The CDR3 DNA is TGCAGTACACCTAGCTTGGGGGAGCAGTACTTC.

The chain uses TRBV20-1 and TRBJ1-1; D may be TRBD1 (6 bases). The CDR3 runs to 14 residues. Trimming left V 0 bases short and J 7 bases short, with 15 bases between. The V gene's germline CDR1 is DFQATT and CDR2 SNEGSKA (reference sequence). The CDR3 DNA follows: TGCAGTGCTAGAGATAGGGGTACAGGGAGTGAAGCTTTCTTT. This gives the protein CSARDRGTGSEAFF.

The chain links TRBV29-1 to TRBJ2-5; D is perhaps TRBD1 (5 bases). The ends were cut back, 4 bases at V and 5 bases at J, with 14 bases in the middle. The CDR3 sequence is 13 residues long. Germline values: CDR1 SQVTM, CDR2 ANQGSEA. As DNA, the CDR3 is TGCAGCGTTGCTGGGGCAGGGCTGGAGACCCAGTACTTC. Its protein product is CSVAGAGLETQYF.

The rearrangement joins TRBV4-3 to TRBJ2-3; 11 bases match TRBD2. The CDR3 spans 16 residues. Per the germline V gene, CDR1 is LGHNA and CDR2 is YSLEER. V trimming: 4 bases; J trimming: 2 bases; junction bases outside the gene matches: 5. The CDR3 nucleotides are TGCGCCAGCAGCCGACTAGCGGGGACTTCCACAGATACGCAGTATTTT. Translation gives CASSRLAGTSTDTQYF.

The chain carries TRBV7-3 and TRBJ2-4; 8 bases line up with TRBD1. The J segment lost 1 base and the V segment lost 3 bases, leaving 17 bases of the junction unmatched. CDR3 size: 20 residues. Germline CDR1 is SGHTA and CDR2 is FQGTGA. The CDR3 nucleotides read TGTGCCAGCAGCTTGAAAGCCGGGACAGGAAAAAGTGGGGCCAAAAACATTCAGTACTTC. Its protein is CASSLKAGTGKSGAKNIQYF. The entire variable domain, with the rest obtained from reference TRBV7-3 and TRBJ2-4, is as follows: GAGVSQTPSNKVTEKGKYVELRCDPISGHTALYWYRQSLGQGPEFLIYFQGTGAADDSGLPNDRFFAVRPEGSVSTLKIQRTERGDSAVYLCASSLKAGTGKSGAKNIQYFGAGTRLSVL.

The V gene is TRBV20-1, the J gene TRBJ2-3, with 7 nucleotides matching TRBD2. V trimming: 5 bases; J trimming: 5 bases; junction bases outside the gene matches: 10. Germline V lookup: CDR1 DFQATT, CDR2 SNEGSKA (reference sequence). CDR3 length: 14 residues. CDR3 sequence (DNA): TGCAGTGCTGAAGATAGCGGGCCACAAGATACGCAGTATTTT. It encodes CSAEDSGPQDTQYF.

A few counts support this clonotype. The CDR3 DNA sequence: TGTGCCAGCAGTCGGACTAGCGGGGCCCCCACAGATACGCAGTATTTT. Residues: CASSRTSGAPTDTQYF. This sequence joins TRBV12-3 or TRBV12-4 and TRBJ2-3, with TRBD2 matching over 12 bases. The trim removed 5 bases at V and 2 bases at J, leaving 5 bases unmatched. CDR3 length: 16 residues.

The chain recombines TRBV4-3 with TRBJ2-1, with TRBD2 matching 9 bases. CDR3 length equals 19 residues. V lost 0 bases, J lost 8 bases, and 17 bases stayed unmatched. Germline V gene sequence: CDR1 LGHNA, CDR2 YSLEER. DNA of the CDR3: TGCGCCAGCAGCCAAGATCGACTCCCTGTGGTAGCGGGAGTGCATGAGCAGTTCTTC. Translation gives CASSQDRLPVVAGVHEQFF.

In its sample, this clonotype was seen a few times. The rearrangement links TRBV6-6 to TRBJ2-4, with no clear D. The CDR3 has 17 amino acids. V was pared by 6 bases and J by 1 base, with 19 bases between. The germline gives CDR1 MNHNY, CDR2 SVGAGI (reference sequence). The CDR3 DNA reads TGTGCCAGCAGCCCGCCCCGCGGACGGGCGGCCAAAAACATTCAGTACTTC. This codes for CASSPPRGRAAKNIQYF.

This clonotype was seen a few times. The chain links TRBV20-1 to TRBJ1-6; no definite D call. V shed 0 bases and J shed 5 bases, with 20 bases lying between them. The CDR3 length is 18 residues. Germline V lookup: CDR1 DFQATT, CDR2 SNEGSKA (reference sequence). The CDR3 DNA sequence: TGCAGTGCTAGAGATAGTTTGGTCCTCGCCTCAAATAATTCACCCCTCCACTTT. It is translated as CSARDSLVLASNNSPLHF.

V and J are TRBV15 and TRBJ2-1; 10 bases map to TRBD2. The V segment lost 4 bases and the J segment 8 bases; nucleotides outside the gene matches: 14. CDR1 is LNHNV, CDR2 YYDKDF, per germline (reference sequence). This CDR3 comprises 17 residues. CDR3 sequence: CATSTQGWTSGFDEQFF. The CDR3 nucleotides are TGTGCCACCAGCACCCAAGGCTGGACTAGCGGTTTCGATGAGCAGTTCTTC.

CDR3 sequence: CSAPVWGRDQETQYF. The CDR3 region has the DNA TGCAGTGCTCCCGTCTGGGGACGAGACCAAGAGACCCAGTACTTC. The V and J genes are TRBV20-1 and TRBJ2-5; D tentatively reads TRBD1 or TRBD2 (5 bases each). This CDR3 region has 15 residues. The ends were cut back, 5 bases at V and 0 bases at J, with 16 bases in the middle. Germline-derived CDR1 and CDR2 are DFQATT and SNEGSKA (reference sequence).

With regard to this clonotype: A read error may account for a junction end that differs from germline. The J gene is TRBJ2-4, the V gene TRBV3-1, with D possibly being TRBD1 or TRBD2 (5 bases each). The J call may be incorrect, as the DNA end agrees better with TRBJ2-7. Germline CDR1 and CDR2: LGHDT and YNNKEL (reference sequence). This CDR3 contains 15 residues. In nucleotides, the CDR3 is TGTGCCTGCAGCCACTATAACGGGGCGTCCTACGAGCAGTACTTC. Translation gives CACSHYNGASYEQYF.

V is TRBV18 and J is TRBJ2-7; TRBD2 might be the D (6 bases). V was cut by 2 bases and J by 6 bases, with 8 bases left in between. Looked up from germline, CDR1 is KGHSH and CDR2 is LQKENI. This CDR3 comprises 12 residues. The CDR3 sequence: CASSPVEGEQYF. CDR3 DNA sequence: TGTGCCAGCTCACCAGTGGAGGGCGAGCAGTACTTC.